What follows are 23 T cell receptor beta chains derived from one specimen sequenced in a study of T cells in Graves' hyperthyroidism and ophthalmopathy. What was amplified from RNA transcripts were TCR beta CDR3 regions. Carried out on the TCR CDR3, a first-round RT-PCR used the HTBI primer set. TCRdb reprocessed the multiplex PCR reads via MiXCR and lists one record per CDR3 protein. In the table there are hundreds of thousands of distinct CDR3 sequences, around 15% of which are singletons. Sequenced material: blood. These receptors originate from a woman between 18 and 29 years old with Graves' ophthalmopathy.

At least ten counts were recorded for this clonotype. CDR3 nucleotide sequence: TGTGCCAGCAGTTGGAGGGGGCGTGAAAATGAAAAACTGTTTTTT. It codes for CASSWRGRENEKLFF. V usage is TRBV27 and J usage is TRBJ1-4, with 7 bases aligning to TRBD1. CDR3 size: 15 residues. V lost 4 bases, J lost 5 bases, and 7 bases stayed unmatched. From germline, CDR1 is MNHEY and CDR2 SMNVEV (reference sequence).

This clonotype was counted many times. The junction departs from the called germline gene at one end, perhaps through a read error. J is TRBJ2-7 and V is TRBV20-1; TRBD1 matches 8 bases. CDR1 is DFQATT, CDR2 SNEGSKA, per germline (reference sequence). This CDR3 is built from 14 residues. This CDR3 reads CNAVDRASSYEQYF. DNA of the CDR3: TGCAATGCTGTGGACAGGGCTAGCTCCTACGAGCAGTACTTC.

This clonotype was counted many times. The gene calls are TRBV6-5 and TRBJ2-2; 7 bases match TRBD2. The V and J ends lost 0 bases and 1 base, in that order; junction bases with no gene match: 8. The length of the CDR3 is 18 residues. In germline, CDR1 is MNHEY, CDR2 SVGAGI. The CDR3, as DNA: TGTGCCAGCAGTTACTCGGCTAGCGGCCCATTGAACACCGGGGAGCTGTTTTTT. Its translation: CASSYSASGPLNTGELFF.

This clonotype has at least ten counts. CDR3 in amino acids: CASRQESSFSTEAFF. In DNA form, the CDR3 reads TGCGCCAGCAGACAGGAATCGAGTTTCTCCACTGAAGCTTTCTTT. The rearrangement joins TRBV4-1 to TRBJ1-1; perhaps TRBD1 as D (5 bases). V lost 6 bases and J 4 bases, leaving 18 bases between the germline ends. Germline values: CDR1 MGHRA, CDR2 YSYEKL. This CDR3 spans 15 amino acids.

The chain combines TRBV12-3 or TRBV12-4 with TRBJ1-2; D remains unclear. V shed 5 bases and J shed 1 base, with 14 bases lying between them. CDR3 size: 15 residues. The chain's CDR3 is CASSPMDGFNYGYTF. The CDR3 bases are TGTGCCAGCAGTCCGATGGACGGATTTAACTATGGCTACACCTTC.

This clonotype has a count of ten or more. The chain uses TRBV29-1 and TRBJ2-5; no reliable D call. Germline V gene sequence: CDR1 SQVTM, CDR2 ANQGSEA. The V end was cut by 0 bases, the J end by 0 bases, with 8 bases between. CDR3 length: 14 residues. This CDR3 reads CSVEDPRNQETQYF. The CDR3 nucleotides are TGCAGCGTTGAAGATCCGAGGAACCAAGAGACCCAGTACTTC.

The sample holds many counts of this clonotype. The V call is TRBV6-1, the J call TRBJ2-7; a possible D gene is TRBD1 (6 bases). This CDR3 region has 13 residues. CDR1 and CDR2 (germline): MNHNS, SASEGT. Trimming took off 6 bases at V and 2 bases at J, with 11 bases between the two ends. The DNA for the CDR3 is TGTGCCAGCAGGGGGGCTACCCCCTACGAGCAGTACTTC. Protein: CASRGATPYEQYF.

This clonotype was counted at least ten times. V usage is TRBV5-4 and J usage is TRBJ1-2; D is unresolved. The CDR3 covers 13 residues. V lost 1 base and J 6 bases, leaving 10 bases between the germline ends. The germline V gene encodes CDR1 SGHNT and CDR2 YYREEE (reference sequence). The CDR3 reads CASSLPETHGYTF. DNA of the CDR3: TGTGCCAGCAGCTTGCCAGAGACCCATGGCTACACCTTC.

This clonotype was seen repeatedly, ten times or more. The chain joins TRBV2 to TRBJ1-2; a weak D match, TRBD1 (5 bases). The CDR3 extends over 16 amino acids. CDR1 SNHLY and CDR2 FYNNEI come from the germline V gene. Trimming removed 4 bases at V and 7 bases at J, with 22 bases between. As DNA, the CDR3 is TGTGCCAGCAGTGGGGACCCGGTGGGACTAATCTCTGGCTACACCTTC. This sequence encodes CASSGDPVGLISGYTF.

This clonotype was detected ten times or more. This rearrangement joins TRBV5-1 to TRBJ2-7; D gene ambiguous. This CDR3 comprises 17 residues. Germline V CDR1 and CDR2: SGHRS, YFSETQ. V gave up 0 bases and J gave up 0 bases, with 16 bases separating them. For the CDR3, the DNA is TGCGCCAGCAGCTTGGGGGTAGGAAAGGGAAGCTCCTACGAGCAGTACTTC. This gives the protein CASSLGVGKGSSYEQYF.

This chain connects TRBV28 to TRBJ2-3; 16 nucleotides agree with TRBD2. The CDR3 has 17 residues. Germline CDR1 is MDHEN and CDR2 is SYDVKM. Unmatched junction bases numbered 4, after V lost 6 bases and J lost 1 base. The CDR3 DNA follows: TGTGCCAGCAGACCCGGGACTAGCGGGGGGGGCACAGATACGCAGTATTTT. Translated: CASRPGTSGGGTDTQYF.

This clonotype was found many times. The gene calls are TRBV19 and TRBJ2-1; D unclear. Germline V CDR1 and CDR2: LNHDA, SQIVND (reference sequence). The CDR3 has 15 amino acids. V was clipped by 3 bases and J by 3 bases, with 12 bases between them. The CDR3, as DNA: TGTGCCAGTAGTATTAATAAGCACAACTACAATGAGCAGTTCTTC. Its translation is CASSINKHNYNEQFF.

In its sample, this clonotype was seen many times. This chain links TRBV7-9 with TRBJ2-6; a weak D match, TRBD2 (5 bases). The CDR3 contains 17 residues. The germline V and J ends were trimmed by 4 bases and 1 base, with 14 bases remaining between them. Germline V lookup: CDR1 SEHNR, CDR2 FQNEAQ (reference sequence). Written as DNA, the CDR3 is TGTGCCAGCAGCTCCTGGGCAGGCGGGTCTGGGGCCAACGTCCTGACTTTC. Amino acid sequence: CASSSWAGGSGANVLTF.

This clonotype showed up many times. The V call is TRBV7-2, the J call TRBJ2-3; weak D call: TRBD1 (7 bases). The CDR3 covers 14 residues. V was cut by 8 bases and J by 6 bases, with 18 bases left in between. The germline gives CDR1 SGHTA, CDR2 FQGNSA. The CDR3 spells CASVIGRGADTQYF. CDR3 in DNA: TGTGCCAGCGTTATCGGCAGGGGGGCGGATACGCAGTATTTT.

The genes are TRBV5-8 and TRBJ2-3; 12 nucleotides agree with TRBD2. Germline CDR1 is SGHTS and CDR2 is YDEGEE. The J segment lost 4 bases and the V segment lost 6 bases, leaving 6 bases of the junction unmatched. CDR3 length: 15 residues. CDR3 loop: CASNLAGGPADTQYF. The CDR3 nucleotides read TGTGCCAGCAACCTAGCGGGAGGGCCAGCAGATACGCAGTATTTT. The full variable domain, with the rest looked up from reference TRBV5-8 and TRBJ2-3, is EAGVTQSPTHLIKTRGQQATLRCSPISGHTSVYWYQQALGLGLQFLLWYDEGEERNRGNFPPRFSGRQFPNYSSELNVNALELEDSALYLCASNLAGGPADTQYFGPGTRLTVL.

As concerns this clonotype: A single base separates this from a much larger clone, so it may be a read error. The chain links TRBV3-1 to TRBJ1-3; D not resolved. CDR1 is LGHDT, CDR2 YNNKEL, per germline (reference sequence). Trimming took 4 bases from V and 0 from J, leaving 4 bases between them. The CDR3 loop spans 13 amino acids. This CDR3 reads CASSPYSGNTIYF. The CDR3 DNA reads TGTGCCAGCAGCCCCTACTCTGGAAACACCATATATTTT.

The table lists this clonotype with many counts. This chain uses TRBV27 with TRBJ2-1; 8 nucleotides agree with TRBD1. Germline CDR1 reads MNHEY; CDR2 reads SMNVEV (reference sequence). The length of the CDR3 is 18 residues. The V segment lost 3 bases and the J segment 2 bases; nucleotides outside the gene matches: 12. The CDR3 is CASSFYPPDRAPYNEQFF. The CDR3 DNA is TGTGCCAGCAGTTTTTACCCCCCGGACAGGGCCCCCTACAATGAGCAGTTCTTC.

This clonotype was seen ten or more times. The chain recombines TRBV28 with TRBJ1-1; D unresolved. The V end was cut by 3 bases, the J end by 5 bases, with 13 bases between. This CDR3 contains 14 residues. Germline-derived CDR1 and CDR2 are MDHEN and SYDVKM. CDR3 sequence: CASSFLGRGTEAFF. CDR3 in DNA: TGTGCCAGCAGTTTTCTAGGGAGAGGGACTGAAGCTTTCTTT.

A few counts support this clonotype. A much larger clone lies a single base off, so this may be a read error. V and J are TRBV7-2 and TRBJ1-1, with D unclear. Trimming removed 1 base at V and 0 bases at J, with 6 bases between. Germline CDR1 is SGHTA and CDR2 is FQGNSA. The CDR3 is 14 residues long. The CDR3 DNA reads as TGTGCCAGCAGCTTAGTTGATGTGAACACTGAAGCTTTCTTT. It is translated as CASSLVDVNTEAFF.

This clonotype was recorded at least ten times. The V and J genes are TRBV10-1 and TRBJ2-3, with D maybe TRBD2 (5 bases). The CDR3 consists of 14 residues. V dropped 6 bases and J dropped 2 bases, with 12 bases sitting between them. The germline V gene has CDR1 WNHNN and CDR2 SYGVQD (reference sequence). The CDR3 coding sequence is TGCGCCAGCAGCGGGGAACGGGACACAGATACGCAGTATTTT. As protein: CASSGERDTDTQYF.

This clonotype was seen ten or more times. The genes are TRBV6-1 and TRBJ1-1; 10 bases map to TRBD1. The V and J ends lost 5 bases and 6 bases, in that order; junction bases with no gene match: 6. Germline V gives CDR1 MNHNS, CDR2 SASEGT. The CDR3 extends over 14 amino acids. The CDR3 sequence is CASSYPGQGAEAFF. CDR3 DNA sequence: TGTGCCAGCAGTTACCCTGGACAGGGGGCTGAAGCTTTCTTT.

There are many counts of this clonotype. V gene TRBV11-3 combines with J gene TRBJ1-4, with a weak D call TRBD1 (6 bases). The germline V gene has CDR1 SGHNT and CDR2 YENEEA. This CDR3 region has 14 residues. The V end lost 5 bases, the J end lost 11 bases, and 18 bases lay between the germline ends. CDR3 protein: CASSEYGTQGKLFF. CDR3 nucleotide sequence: TGTGCCAGCAGCGAGTATGGCACCCAGGGGAAACTGTTTTTT.

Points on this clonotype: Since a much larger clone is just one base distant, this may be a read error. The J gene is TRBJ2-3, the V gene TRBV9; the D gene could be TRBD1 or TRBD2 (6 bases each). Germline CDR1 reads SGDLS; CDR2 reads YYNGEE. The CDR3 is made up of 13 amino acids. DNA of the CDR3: TGTGCCTGCAGCCCCCAGGGGAGGGATACGCAGTATTTT. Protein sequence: CACSPQGRDTQYF.